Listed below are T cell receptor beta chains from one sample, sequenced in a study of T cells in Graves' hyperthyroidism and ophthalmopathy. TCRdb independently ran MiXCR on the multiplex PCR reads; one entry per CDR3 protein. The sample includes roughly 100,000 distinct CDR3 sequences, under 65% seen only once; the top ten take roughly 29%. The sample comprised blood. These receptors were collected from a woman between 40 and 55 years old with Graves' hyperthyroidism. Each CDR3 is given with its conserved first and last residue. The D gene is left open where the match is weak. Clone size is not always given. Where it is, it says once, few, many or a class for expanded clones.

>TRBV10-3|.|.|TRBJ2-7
TGTGCCATCAGTGAGAATGACAGCTCCTACGAGCAGTACTTC
CAISENDSSYEQYF
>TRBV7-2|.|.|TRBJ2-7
TGTGCCAGCAGCCCTCGGGTGGGAACCTACGAGCAGTACTTC
CASSPRVGTYEQYF
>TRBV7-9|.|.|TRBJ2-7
.
CASSIYLCSVTGLAGEFYEQYF
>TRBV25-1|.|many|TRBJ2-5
TGTGCCAGCAGTATGCTGTCTGGAAACCAAGAGACCCAGTACTTC
CASSMLSGNQETQYF
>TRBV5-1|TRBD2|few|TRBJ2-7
TGCGCCAGCAGCTTCGACGGGGCACCCGGGGGGGAGCAGTACTTC
CASSFDGAPGGEQYF
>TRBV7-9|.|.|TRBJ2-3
TGTGCCAGCAGCTTAGCGCTTACGCTCGGCACAGATACGCAGTATTTT
CASSLALTLGTDTQYF
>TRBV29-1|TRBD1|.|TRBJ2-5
TGCAGCGCTCTCCGGACAGGGGAAGAGACCCAGTACTTC
CSALRTGEETQYF
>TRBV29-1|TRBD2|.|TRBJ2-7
TGCAGCGCACTAGCGGTAACCTACGAGCAGTACTTC
CSALAVTYEQYF
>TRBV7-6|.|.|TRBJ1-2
TGTGCCAGCAGGGGGGGCGGTGGAGGCTACACCTTC
CASRGGGGGYTF
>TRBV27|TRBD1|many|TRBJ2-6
TGTGCCAGCAGCCTAGGGGGCAGGGGGGCCAACGTCCTGACTTTC
CASSLGGRGANVLTF
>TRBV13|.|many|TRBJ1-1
TGTGCCCTGGGGGGGCGGACCGGGACTGAAGCTTTCTTT
CALGGRTGTEAFF
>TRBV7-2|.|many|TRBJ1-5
TGTGCCAGCAGCTCCCAGGGCCCCAATCAGCCCCAGCATTTT
CASSSQGPNQPQHF
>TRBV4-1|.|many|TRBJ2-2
TGCGCCAGCAGCCATCCAGCCCCCGGGGAGCTGTTTTTT
CASSHPAPGELFF
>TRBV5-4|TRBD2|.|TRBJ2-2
TGCGCCAGCAGCCGGTTGGCGGGAGGCAAGACCGGGGAGCTGTTTTTT
CASSRLAGGKTGELFF
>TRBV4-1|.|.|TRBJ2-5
TGCGCCAGCAGCTGGGCAGGGGAAGAGACCCAGTACTTC
CASSWAGEETQYF
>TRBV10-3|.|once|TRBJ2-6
TGTGCCATCAGTGAGGGAAAGGTGTGGGCCTCTGGGGCCAACGTCCTGACTTTC
CAISEGKVWASGANVLTF
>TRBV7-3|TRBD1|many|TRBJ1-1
TGTGCCAGCAGCCTTGACAGGGCTACTGAAGCTTTCTTT
CASSLDRATEAFF
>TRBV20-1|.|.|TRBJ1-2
TGCAGTGCTCAGACAGCAGCCTATGGCTACACCTTC
CSAQTAAYGYTF
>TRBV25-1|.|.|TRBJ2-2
TGTGCCAGCAGTGAATTGTTGGGGGTCGGGGAGCTGTTTTTT
CASSELLGVGELFF
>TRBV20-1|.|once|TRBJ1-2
TGCAGTGCTAGTGTAGGGTCTGGTTACACCTTC
CSASVGSGYTF
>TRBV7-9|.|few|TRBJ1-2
TGTGCCAGCAGTAACACCGAGGGATGCTATGGCTACACCTTC
CASSNTEGCYGYTF
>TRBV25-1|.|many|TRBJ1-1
TGTGCCAGCAGTGCCTCCCCAGGACGGGACAACACTGAAGCTTTCTTT
CASSASPGRDNTEAFF
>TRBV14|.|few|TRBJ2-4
TGTGCCAGCAGGGAGGGGATGTACAAAAACATTCAGTACTTC
CASREGMYKNIQYF
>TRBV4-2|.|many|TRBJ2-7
TGTGCCAGCAGCCTCCCGGACCGGGTGTACTTC
CASSLPDRVYF
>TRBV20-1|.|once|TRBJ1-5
TGCAGTACTCAGCACCGGACAGCGAACAATCAGCTCCAGCATTTT
CSTQHRTANNQLQHF
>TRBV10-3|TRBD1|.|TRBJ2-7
TGTGCCATCAGTGAGTCGGGACAGACCTACGAGCAGTACTTC
CAISESGQTYEQYF
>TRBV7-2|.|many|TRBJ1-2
TGTGCCAGCAGCTTAAGGCTCCAGACTAACTATGGCTACACCTTC
CASSLRLQTNYGYTF
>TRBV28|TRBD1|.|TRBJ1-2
TGTGCCAGCAGTTTTCAGGGGGCTTTCTATGGCTACACCTTC
CASSFQGAFYGYTF
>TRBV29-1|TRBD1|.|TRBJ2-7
TGCAGCGTTGAACGGGACAGGGAAATCTCCTACGAGCAGTACTTC
CSVERDREISYEQYF
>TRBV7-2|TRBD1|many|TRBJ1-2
TGTGCCAGCAGCTGGGACAGGGTGTACGGCTACACCTTC
CASSWDRVYGYTF
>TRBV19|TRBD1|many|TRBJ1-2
TGTGCCAGTAGCCAATTACCGGGACAGGGGATCGGCTACACCTTC
CASSQLPGQGIGYTF
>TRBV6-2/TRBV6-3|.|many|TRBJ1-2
TGTGCCAGCAGTTACGCTTGGAGTAGCTATGGCTACACCTTC
CASSYAWSSYGYTF
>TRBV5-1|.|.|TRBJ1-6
TGCGCCAGCAGCTTCGGGCAGGGTGGTTCACCCCTCCACTTT
CASSFGQGGSPLHF
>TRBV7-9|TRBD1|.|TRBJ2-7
TGTGCCAGCAGCGGACAGGGCCCCTACGAGCAGTACTTC
CASSGQGPYEQYF
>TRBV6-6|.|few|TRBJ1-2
TGTGCCAGCAGTTCTACCTTCGGACAAATACCTACTAACTATGGCTACACCTTC
CASSSTFGQIPTNYGYTF
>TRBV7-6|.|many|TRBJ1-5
TGTGCCAGCAGCTTAAGTACGGGACAAGGGTTTCTTCAGCCCCAGCATTTT
CASSLSTGQGFLQPQHF
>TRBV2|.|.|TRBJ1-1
TGTGCCAGCAGGGCCGGATCTGACCGGATACATAACACTGAAGCTTTCTTT
CASRAGSDRIHNTEAFF
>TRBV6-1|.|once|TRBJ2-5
TGTGCCAGCAAGTACGAAGAGACCCAGTACTTC
CASKYEETQYF
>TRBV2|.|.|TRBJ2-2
TGTGCCAGCAGTTTCGGCAGGGTGATGAACACCGGGGAGCTGTTTTTT
CASSFGRVMNTGELFF
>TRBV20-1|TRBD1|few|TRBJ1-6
TGCAGTGCTAGGGACAGGGTGAATTCACCCCTCCACTTT
CSARDRVNSPLHF
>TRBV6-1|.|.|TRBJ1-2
TGTGCCAGCAGTGCCCAGTTGGACTATGGCTACACCTTC
CASSAQLDYGYTF
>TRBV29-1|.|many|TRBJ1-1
TGCAGCGTTGAGCGCCGATCATGGTCGAACACTGAAGCTTTCTTT
CSVERRSWSNTEAFF
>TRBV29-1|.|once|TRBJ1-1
TGCAGCGTTGGCACCGCCACACTCCCGAACACTGAAGCTTTCTTT
CSVGTATLPNTEAFF
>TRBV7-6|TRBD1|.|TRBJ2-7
TGTGCCAGCAGCTACGGACAGGGGTTCTACGAGCAGTACTTC
CASSYGQGFYEQYF
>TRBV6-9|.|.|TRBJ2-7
TGTGCCACCCCGAGGACACCTTACTACGAGCAGTACTTC
CATPRTPYYEQYF
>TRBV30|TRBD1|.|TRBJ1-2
TGTGCCTGGACCGCTCCCGGGACAGGAGGTGGCTACACCTTC
CAWTAPGTGGGYTF